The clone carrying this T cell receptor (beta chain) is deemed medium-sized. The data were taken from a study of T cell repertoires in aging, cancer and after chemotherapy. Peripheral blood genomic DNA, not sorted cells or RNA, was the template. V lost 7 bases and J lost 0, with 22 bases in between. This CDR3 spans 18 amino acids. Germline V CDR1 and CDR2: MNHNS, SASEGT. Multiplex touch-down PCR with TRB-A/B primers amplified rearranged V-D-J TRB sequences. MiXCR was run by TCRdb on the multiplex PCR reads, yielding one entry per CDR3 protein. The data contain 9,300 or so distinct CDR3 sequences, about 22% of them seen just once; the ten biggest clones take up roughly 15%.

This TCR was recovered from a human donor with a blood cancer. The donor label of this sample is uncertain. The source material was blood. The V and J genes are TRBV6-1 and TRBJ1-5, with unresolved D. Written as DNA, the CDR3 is TGTGCCAGCAAGACGAGGGCGGGTAGGCCGATTAGCAATCAGCCCCAGCATTTT. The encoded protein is CASKTRAGRPISNQPQHF.